This is a list of T cell receptor beta chains from one sample in a study of T-cell reconstitution after alpha-beta-depleted transplantation in children. TCRdb re-analysed the PCR reads in MiXCR, keeping a single row per CDR3 protein. The sample holds 280,000 or so distinct CDR3 sequences, around a tenth seen once. Here the sequenced sample was peripheral blood, taken 180 days after TCRalphabeta/CD19-depleted stem cell transplant. These receptors came from a male patient aged 2 to 9 who had a stem cell transplant for chronic granulomatous disease, so the T cells may come from the graft donor. The CDR3 runs from the conserved cysteine through the conserved F or W. D genes are given only for firm matches. Where a row states a size, it is once, few, many or the class of an expanded clone; other rows omit it.

d_gene	v_gene	j_gene	abundance	CDR3aa	CDR3nt
.	TRBV20-1	TRBJ1-1	many	CSGEIGTEAFF	TGCAGTGGAGAGATAGGCACTGAAGCTTTCTTT
.	TRBV6-6	TRBJ2-1	many	CASRSLTSSYNEQFF	TGTGCCAGCAGATCACTGACTAGCTCCTACAATGAGCAGTTCTTC
.	TRBV28	TRBJ2-7	many	CASRRASYYEQYF	TGTGCCAGCAGAAGAGCGAGTTACTACGAGCAGTACTTC
.	TRBV12-3/TRBV12-4	TRBJ2-5	many	CASSTDLRGETQYF	TGTGCCAGCAGCACAGATTTAAGGGGAGAGACCCAGTACTTC
TRBD2	TRBV20-1	TRBJ2-4	many	CSAPQGLAVQYF	TGCAGTGCCCCGCAGGGACTAGCAGTTCAGTACTTC
TRBD2	TRBV10-2	TRBJ2-1	many	CASSKTGTRIFNEQFF	TGCGCCAGCAGCAAGACCGGGACTAGAATTTTCAATGAGCAGTTCTTC
.	TRBV27	TRBJ1-6	many	CASSLQPGVTNSPLHF	TGTGCCAGCAGTTTACAACCTGGGGTTACTAATTCACCCCTCCACTTT
.	TRBV5-1	TRBJ2-7	many	CASSLEAGANYEQYF	TGCGCCAGCAGCTTGGAGGCAGGGGCGAACTACGAGCAGTACTTC
.	TRBV9	TRBJ2-4	many	CASSPGGGPAKNIQYF	TGTGCCAGCAGCCCTGGGGGGGGGCCGGCCAAAAACATTCAGTACTTC
.	TRBV4-3	TRBJ2-1	many	CASSQGVQGDYNEQFF	TGCGCCAGCAGCCAAGGGGTCCAGGGAGACTACAATGAGCAGTTCTTC
.	TRBV19	TRBJ2-6	many	CASTPHGKSGANVLTF	TGTGCCAGTACACCCCACGGGAAATCTGGGGCCAACGTCCTGACTTTC
TRBD2	TRBV5-5	TRBJ2-2	many	CASSSRTSGSTGELFF	TGTGCCAGCAGCTCCCGGACTAGCGGGAGTACCGGGGAGCTGTTTTTT
.	TRBV12-3/TRBV12-4	TRBJ2-2	many	CASTKGAGPGELFF	TGTGCCAGCACAAAGGGAGCAGGGCCCGGGGAGCTGTTTTTT
.	TRBV20-1	TRBJ2-7	many	CSASPAERSYEQYF	TGCAGTGCTAGTCCCGCAGAAAGATCCTACGAGCAGTACTTC
TRBD1	TRBV5-1	TRBJ2-5	.	CASSPPTGGGQETQYF	TGCGCCAGCAGCCCCCCTACAGGGGGCGGCCAAGAGACCCAGTACTTC
TRBD1	TRBV6-4	TRBJ2-3	many	CASSDRGWGTDTQYF	TGTGCCAGCAGCGACAGGGGATGGGGCACAGATACGCAGTATTTT
.	TRBV7-2	TRBJ2-7	many	CASSHPTYEQYF	TGTGCCAGCAGCCACCCTACCTACGAGCAGTACTTC
.	TRBV20-1	TRBJ2-2	many	CSVTRFTGELFF	TGCAGTGTTACTAGGTTTACCGGGGAGCTGTTTTTT
.	TRBV20-1	TRBJ2-7	many	CSASGSNPYEQYF	TGCAGTGCTAGCGGGAGTAACCCCTACGAGCAGTACTTC
TRBD1	TRBV12-3/TRBV12-4	TRBJ1-5	many	CASTSGQHSNQPQHF	TGTGCCAGCACCTCGGGACAGCATAGCAATCAGCCCCAGCATTTT
TRBD1	TRBV5-8	TRBJ2-7	many	CASSDRGSYYEQYF	TGTGCCAGCTCGGACAGGGGTTCCTACTACGAGCAGTACTTC
TRBD2	TRBV23-1	TRBJ2-1	few	CASVGLAGDNEQFF	TGCGCCTCAGTTGGGCTAGCGGGAGATAATGAGCAGTTCTTC
.	TRBV3-1	TRBJ2-7	many	CASVPAGSKGEQYF	TGTGCCAGCGTCCCAGCGGGTTCAAAGGGCGAGCAGTACTTC
TRBD1	TRBV4-2	TRBJ2-7	few	CASSQATGQGYEQYF	TGTGCCAGCAGCCAAGCTACGGGACAGGGCTACGAGCAGTACTTC
TRBD1	TRBV5-5	TRBJ2-3	many	CASSLVGTGADTQYF	TGTGCCAGCAGCTTGGTCGGGACAGGGGCAGATACGCAGTATTTT
.	TRBV30	TRBJ2-1	many	CAWSSAVHNEQFF	TGTGCCTGGAGTTCAGCGGTACACAATGAGCAGTTCTTC
TRBD1	TRBV7-8	TRBJ2-7	many	CASSLRGQGALGEQYF	TGTGCCAGCAGCTTAAGGGGACAGGGAGCATTGGGCGAGCAGTACTTC
TRBD2	TRBV6-4	TRBJ2-3	many	CASSEIAGGRNTQYF	TGTGCCAGCAGTGAAATAGCGGGAGGGAGGAATACGCAGTATTTT
TRBD1	TRBV20-1	TRBJ2-2	many	CSALGQANTGELFF	TGCAGTGCTCTAGGACAGGCGAACACCGGGGAGCTGTTTTTT
.	TRBV7-9	TRBJ2-3	many	CASSPRGASTDTQYF	TGTGCCAGCAGCCCCCGGGGGGCGAGCACAGATACGCAGTATTTT
.	TRBV12-3/TRBV12-4	TRBJ2-3	many	CASTEEGTDTQYF	TGTGCCAGTACCGAGGAGGGCACAGATACGCAGTATTTT
TRBD1	TRBV20-1	TRBJ1-6	many	CSARDSGTVNSPLHF	TGCAGTGCTAGGGACTCCGGGACAGTGAATTCACCCCTCCACTTT
.	TRBV28	TRBJ1-1	many	CASITNTEAFF	TGTGCCAGCATCACGAACACTGAAGCTTTCTTT
TRBD2	TRBV10-3	TRBJ2-7	many	CAISESGGSGEQYF	TGTGCCATCAGTGAGTCGGGGGGGAGCGGCGAGCAGTACTTC
TRBD2	TRBV5-5	TRBJ2-3	many	CASSFLAGAPPTDTQYF	TGTGCCAGCAGCTTCCTCGCGGGAGCCCCCCCCACAGATACGCAGTATTTT
TRBD1	TRBV7-9	TRBJ1-2	few	CASSLSPRTGDFGGYTF	TGTGCCAGCAGCCTCTCCCCCCGGACAGGGGATTTCGGTGGCTACACCTTC
TRBD1	TRBV2	TRBJ2-5	many	CASRFGTGPKIRQETQYF	TGTGCCAGCAGATTTGGGACAGGGCCCAAAATACGGCAGGAGACCCAGTACTTC
.	TRBV5-5	TRBJ1-1	many	CASIMGTEAFF	TGTGCCAGCATTATGGGCACTGAAGCTTTCTTT
TRBD2	TRBV12-3/TRBV12-4	TRBJ2-1	many	CASKISGRDEQFF	TGTGCCAGCAAGATTAGCGGGAGGGATGAGCAGTTCTTC
TRBD2	TRBV4-3	TRBJ2-1	many	CASSHAIVGGMSYNEQFF	TGCGCCAGCAGCCATGCAATTGTGGGGGGGATGTCCTACAATGAGCAGTTCTTC
.	TRBV5-6	TRBJ2-3	many	CASSSLVGMDTQYF	TGTGCCAGCAGCTCCCTTGTGGGGATGGATACGCAGTATTTT